Listed here are 28 T cell receptor beta chains from one sample, sequenced in a study of long-term antiretroviral therapy in people with HIV. The run of the v3.0 immunoSEQ assay was at survey level. The repertoire was sequenced with immunoSEQ multiplex PCR; TCRdb's copy has only in-frame clones and lacks some. This table has tens of thousands of clones, roughly 84% appearing once. The sample was unsorted PBMCs, taken at the start of antiretroviral therapy. The receptors come from a man in his fifties with HIV.

This chain uses TRBV28 with TRBJ1-2; the D is unclear. The CDR3 consists of 13 residues. Germline V gives CDR1 MDHEN, CDR2 SYDVKM. V lost 6 bases and J 5 bases, leaving 13 bases between the germline ends. CDR3 loop: CASSPGRDYGYTF. The CDR3 DNA is TGTGCCAGCAGCCCCGGCCGAGATTATGGCTACACCTTC.

The V call is TRBV2, the J call TRBJ2-3; 12 bases map to TRBD2. The CDR3 runs to 15 residues. J gave up 0 bases and V 5 bases, and 0 bases lay outside the gene matches. Germline loops: CDR1 SNHLY, CDR2 FYNNEI. CDR3 residues: CASSLAGGSTDTQYF. DNA of the CDR3: TGTGCCAGCAGTCTAGCGGGGGGGAGCACAGATACGCAGTATTTT.

V gene TRBV7-3 combines with J gene TRBJ2-5; 9 positions agree with TRBD1. The CDR3 is 15 amino acids. V lost 0 bases to trimming and J lost 2 bases; unmatched junction nucleotides: 1. Germline values: CDR1 SGHTA, CDR2 FQGTGA. The CDR3 protein is CASSLTGTGQETQYF. CDR3 nucleotides: TGTGCCAGCAGCTTAACGGGGACAGGGCAAGAGACCCAGTACTTC.

The V call is TRBV18, the J call TRBJ2-3; TRBD2 matches at 7 bases. CDR3 length: 16 residues. Germline lookup yields CDR1 KGHSH and CDR2 LQKENI. The ends lost 3 bases at V and 2 bases at J; junction bases unmatched: 8. Here the CDR3 DNA reads TGTGCCAGCTCACCCCATGCGGGGGATCCCACAGATACGCAGTATTTT. Amino acid sequence: CASSPHAGDPTDTQYF. The entire variable domain, with the rest obtained from reference TRBV18 and TRBJ2-3, is as follows: NAGVMQNPRHLVRRRGQEARLRCSPMKGHSHVYWYRQLPEEGLKFMVYLQKENIIDESGMPKERFSAEFPKEGPSILRIQQVVRGDSAAYFCASSPHAGDPTDTQYFGPGTRLTVL.

This chain joins TRBV19 and TRBJ1-1; D gene ambiguous. Germline loops: CDR1 LNHDA, CDR2 SQIVND (reference sequence). V shed 5 bases and J shed 5 bases, with 18 bases lying between them. The CDR3 sequence is 15 residues long. The CDR3 region is CASSLNRAGVTEAFF. The CDR3 DNA is TGTGCCAGTAGTCTCAACCGGGCCGGGGTGACTGAAGCTTTCTTT. Full variable domain (missing parts from reference TRBV19 and TRBJ1-1): DGGITQSPKYLFRKEGQNVTLSCEQNLNHDAMYWYRQDPGQGLRLIYYSQIVNDFQKGDIAEGYSVSREKKESFPLTVTSAQKNPTAFYLCASSLNRAGVTEAFFGQGTRLTVV.

The chain carries TRBV7-2 and TRBJ2-7, with 9 bases aligning to TRBD2. This CDR3 comprises 15 residues. From germline, CDR1 is SGHTA and CDR2 FQGNSA. V lost 2 bases, J lost 4 bases, and 6 bases stayed unmatched. CDR3 in DNA: TGTGCCAGCAGCTTAAGCCTAGCGGGGCAGTACGAGCAGTACTTC. It codes for CASSLSLAGQYEQYF.

The chain carries TRBV28 and TRBJ2-7; D possibly corresponds to TRBD2 (6 bases). CDR1 is MDHEN and CDR2 is SYDVKM in the germline V gene. This CDR3 has 13 amino acids. The ends were cut back, 5 bases at V and 5 bases at J, with 13 bases in the middle. The CDR3 loop is CASSDGGHHEQYF. CDR3 nucleotides: TGTGCCAGCAGTGACGGGGGTCACCACGAGCAGTACTTC.

CDR3 sequence reads: CASSQEYVGTDTQYF. The CDR3 region has the DNA TGCGCCAGCAGCCAAGAATATGTGGGGACAGATACGCAGTATTTT. V is TRBV4-3 and J is TRBJ2-3, with no clear D. Looked up from germline, CDR1 is LGHNA and CDR2 is YSLEER. The CDR3 has 15 amino acids. V was trimmed by 0 bases and J by 3 bases, leaving 10 bases between them.

This chain links TRBV14 with TRBJ2-7, with TRBD2 identical over 12 bases. Germline V lookup: CDR1 SGHDN, CDR2 FVKESK. V shed 1 base, J shed 1 base, and the junction held 5 bases outside the gene matches. The CDR3 length is 17 residues. CDR3 bases: TGTGCCAGCAGCCAAGTAACTAGCGGGAGGACGTCCTACGAGCAGTACTTC. Protein sequence: CASSQVTSGRTSYEQYF.

The V gene is TRBV18, the J gene TRBJ1-1, with 8 bases fitting TRBD1. The CDR3 extends over 16 amino acids. The trim removed 4 bases at V and 0 bases at J, leaving 7 bases unmatched. The germline gives CDR1 KGHSH, CDR2 LQKENI. In DNA form, the CDR3 reads TGTGCCAGCTCACTAGATTTGGGACAGGTGAACACTGAAGCTTTCTTT. As protein: CASSLDLGQVNTEAFF.

J is TRBJ2-1 and V is TRBV7-9; unclear D gene. The CDR3 extends over 15 amino acids. Germline V gene lookup returns CDR1 SEHNR and CDR2 FQNEAQ (reference sequence). The germline V and J ends were trimmed by 5 bases and 5 bases, with 16 bases remaining between them. Here the CDR3 reads CASSPRVLKDNEQFF. For the CDR3, the DNA is TGTGCCAGCAGCCCCCGGGTCTTAAAAGACAATGAGCAGTTCTTC.

This rearrangement joins TRBV29-1 to TRBJ2-7; 7 bases fit TRBD2. Germline trimming cut 4 bases from V and 6 bases from J; bases unmatched to any gene: 9. The CDR3 extends over 13 amino acids. Germline CDR1 reads SQVTM; CDR2 reads ANQGSEA. CDR3 in amino acids: CSVAGGVWTEQYF. The DNA for the CDR3 is TGCAGCGTTGCGGGGGGAGTTTGGACCGAGCAGTACTTC.

This chain connects TRBV29-1 to TRBJ2-1, with 15 bases lining up with TRBD2. The CDR3 sequence is 15 residues long. Germline CDR1 is SQVTM and CDR2 is ANQGSEA. Unmatched junction bases numbered 7, after V lost 7 bases and J lost 6 bases. Written as DNA, the CDR3 is TGCAGCGCCCGTAGGACTAGCGGGAGGGTCAATGAGCAGTTCTTC. This sequence encodes CSARRTSGRVNEQFF.

The chain recombines TRBV30 with TRBJ2-7; D is ambiguous. With 2 bases removed from V and 6 bases from J, the gap between germline ends came to 11 bases. This CDR3 contains 12 residues. Germline values: CDR1 GTSNPN, CDR2 SVGIG (reference sequence). The CDR3 DNA is TGTGCCTGGAGTTACGGCTCGGGCGAGCAGTACTTC. It is translated as CAWSYGSGEQYF.

This clone occurred a few times. V gene TRBV11-2 combines with J gene TRBJ2-1, with a weak D call TRBD1 (5 bases). CDR1 is SGHAT, CDR2 FQNNGV, per germline. The CDR3 covers 14 residues. The V and J ends lost 8 bases and 9 bases respectively, with 20 bases between them. CDR3 loop: CASGAIQGLGEQFF. CDR3 bases: TGTGCCAGCGGCGCAATTCAGGGTCTGGGTGAGCAGTTCTTC.

The chain links TRBV7-9 to TRBJ2-5; the match to TRBD2 covers 10 bases. This CDR3 comprises 16 residues. The ends lost 4 bases at V and 5 bases at J; junction bases unmatched: 10. CDR1 and CDR2 (germline): SEHNR, FQNEAQ (reference sequence). CDR3 nucleotides: TGTGCCAGCAGCTCTACAGGACTAGCGGACGGCGAGACCCAGTACTTC. Translated: CASSSTGLADGETQYF. The full variable domain, completed using reference TRBV7-9 and TRBJ2-5, is DTGVSQNPRHKITKRGQNVTFRCDPISEHNRLYWYRQTLGQGPEFLTYFQNEAQLEKSRLLSDRFSAERPKGSFSTLEIQRTEQGDSAMYLCASSSTGLADGETQYFGPGTRLLVL.

This clone is large by share. The V and J genes are TRBV7-9 and TRBJ2-1; no definite D call. Germline-derived CDR1 and CDR2 are SEHNR and FQNEAQ (reference sequence). The ends were cut back, 2 bases at V and 8 bases at J, with 4 bases in the middle. The CDR3 spans 11 residues. In DNA, the CDR3 is TGTGCCAGCAGCTTAAATGATGAGCAGTTCTTC. Its protein product is CASSLNDEQFF.

The rearrangement links TRBV4-3 to TRBJ2-7; the D gene is possibly TRBD2 (5 bases). The CDR3 spans 16 residues. Trimming shortened V by 0 bases and J by 1 base, and 13 bases separated the two germline ends. CDR1 is LGHNA and CDR2 is YSLEER in the germline V gene. The CDR3: CASSQDFGKPSYEQYF. DNA for the CDR3: TGCGCCAGCAGCCAAGATTTCGGGAAACCATCCTACGAGCAGTACTTC.

The chain recombines TRBV6-5 with TRBJ1-1; D is unresolved. CDR3 length equals 13 residues. Trimming removed 6 bases at V and 1 base at J, with 9 bases between. The germline gives CDR1 MNHEY, CDR2 SVGAGI. CDR3 protein: CASRYSTNTEAFF. The CDR3 DNA reads TGTGCCAGCAGGTATTCCACGAACACTGAAGCTTTCTTT.

The rearrangement uses TRBV7-2 and TRBJ1-2; D uncertain. Germline CDR1 SGHTA, CDR2 FQGNSA. With 5 bases removed from V and 1 base from J, the gap between germline ends came to 17 bases. The CDR3 length is 16 residues. The CDR3 nucleotides read TGTGCCAGCAGCCCAGGCCACGAGACTTATAACTATGGCTACACCTTC. Translating gives CASSPGHETYNYGYTF.

This sequence joins TRBV6-5 and TRBJ2-1, with 7 bases fitting TRBD1. The CDR3 runs to 14 residues. Trimming cost V 6 bases and J 4 bases; bases outside gene matches: 6. Germline V lookup: CDR1 MNHEY, CDR2 SVGAGI. The CDR3 region has the DNA TGTGCCAGCAGCCGGGACAGCGAATACAATGAGCAGTTCTTC. Translation gives CASSRDSEYNEQFF.

The chain joins TRBV11-3 to TRBJ2-1; 7 nucleotides match TRBD1. The germline V gene has CDR1 SGHNT and CDR2 YENEEA. The CDR3 is made up of 13 amino acids. The V gene end was trimmed by 5 bases and the J gene end by 16 bases; junction bases not matched to a gene: 14. CDR3 protein: CASSPQDRVGTFF. The CDR3 DNA reads TGTGCCAGCAGCCCCCAAGACAGGGTAGGAACCTTCTTC. Based on the CDR3 plus reference TRBV11-3 and TRBJ2-1, the full variable domain is EAGVVQSPRYKIIEKKQPVAFWCNPISGHNTLYWYLQNLGQGPELLIRYENEEAVDDSQLPKDRFSAERLKGVDSTLKIQPAELGDSAVYLCASSPQDRVGTFFGPGTRLTVL.

This rearrangement joins TRBV28 to TRBJ1-2; D uncertain. CDR1 is MDHEN, CDR2 SYDVKM, per germline. The CDR3 sequence is 13 residues long. Trimming left V 3 bases short and J 8 bases short, with 13 bases between. The CDR3 loop reads CASSFSLAPGYTF. Here the CDR3 DNA reads TGTGCCAGCAGTTTCAGCTTAGCACCCGGCTACACCTTC.

The gene calls are TRBV6-5 and TRBJ1-2; the D gene is possibly TRBD1 (6 bases). V lost 5 bases, J lost 5 bases, and 12 bases lay in between. Per germline, CDR1 MNHEY and CDR2 SVGAGI. The CDR3 consists of 13 residues. The CDR3 reads CASSPGGWYGYTF. The CDR3 nucleotides are TGTGCCAGCAGTCCCGGGGGCTGGTATGGCTACACCTTC.

This clone was detected only a few times. The chain employs TRBV7-9 and TRBJ2-7, with 9 bases lining up with TRBD1. Per the germline V gene, CDR1 is SEHNR and CDR2 is FQNEAQ (reference sequence). The V gene end was trimmed by 6 bases and the J gene end by 3 bases; junction bases not matched to a gene: 9. The length of the CDR3 is 15 residues. The DNA for the CDR3 is TGTGCCAGCAGTACAGGGGGCGAAACTAACTACGAGCAGTACTTC. Its protein product is CASSTGGETNYEQYF.

V gene TRBV2 combines with J gene TRBJ1-4, with a possible D match to TRBD1 (6 bases). The length of the CDR3 is 13 residues. The germline V gene has CDR1 SNHLY and CDR2 FYNNEI. Trimming shortened V by 7 bases and J by 6 bases, and 12 bases separated the two germline ends. The CDR3 here is CASIGRGDEKLFF. In nucleotides, the CDR3 is TGTGCCAGCATTGGCAGGGGCGATGAAAAACTGTTTTTT.

The CDR3 nucleotides read TGTGCCAGCTCACCAGAGGATGGCTATGGCTACACCTTC. Protein sequence: CASSPEDGYGYTF. The chain links TRBV18 to TRBJ1-2, with D unresolved. Looked up from germline, CDR1 is KGHSH and CDR2 is LQKENI. This CDR3 has 13 residues. Between the trimmed V and J ends, which lost 2 bases and 4 bases, there was a span of 8 bases.

J is TRBJ2-1 and V is TRBV11-2, with 9 bases that match TRBD2. This CDR3 region has 15 residues. Per the germline V gene, CDR1 is SGHAT and CDR2 is FQNNGV. J was trimmed by 5 bases and V by 4 bases; bases with no gene match: 6. In DNA, the CDR3 is TGTGCCAGCAGCTCCGGCGGGGGGGGAAACAATGAGCAGTTCTTC. Translation: CASSSGGGGNNEQFF.